These 8 T cell receptor beta chains were sequenced from one sample in a study of molecular identifiers for immune sequencing clone quantification. TCRdb reprocessed the PCR reads with MiXCR, giving one entry per CDR3 protein. The sample carries about 640,000 distinct CDR3 sequences, around 20% recorded once. The sample consisted of naive CD8+ T cells from blood, with Jurkat cell RNA spiked in. Subset reported: FACS-sorted CD8+CD4-CCR7+CD45RA+ naive T cells. The receptors come from a human donor in good health. Some libraries in this study had Jurkat cell RNA spiked in.

The sample holds many counts of this clonotype. The rearrangement uses TRBV27 and TRBJ2-6, with no clear D. V lost 5 bases to trimming and J lost 1 base, with 12 bases between them. Per the germline V gene, CDR1 is MNHEY and CDR2 is SMNVEV (reference sequence). The CDR3 is 16 amino acids. CDR3 nucleotides: TGTGCCAGCAGTCCCTGGGCCCCGTCTGGGGCCAACGTCCTGACTTTC. This encodes CASSPWAPSGANVLTF.

About this clonotype itself: A read error is possible here, since a much larger clone lies one base away. The chain combines TRBV14 with TRBJ2-7, with D unresolved. The length of the CDR3 is 15 residues. Germline loops: CDR1 SGHDN, CDR2 FVKESK. With 0 bases removed from V and 0 bases from J, the gap between germline ends came to 9 bases. CDR3 coding DNA: TGTGCCAGCAGCCAAGACCGAACACACTCCTACGAGCAGTACTTC. Translation: CASSQDRTHSYEQYF.

This clonotype occurred a few times. The chain employs TRBV5-1 and TRBJ2-1; D is perhaps TRBD1 (6 bases). Germline-derived CDR1 and CDR2 are SGHRS and YFSETQ. The CDR3 has 15 amino acids. V was pared by 4 bases and J by 2 bases, with 13 bases between. CDR3 sequence (DNA): TGCGCCAGCAGCCAGGACAGCTATACCTACAATGAGCAGTTCTTC. Protein product: CASSQDSYTYNEQFF.

With regard to this clonotype: This may arise from a read error, as a much more abundant clone is one base away. As the CDR3 is not closed by the conserved phenylalanine or tryptophan, this likely results from a read error. The chain couples TRBV30 to TRBJ2-1; no clear D. This CDR3 contains 11 residues. Germline CDR1 and CDR2: GTSNPN and SVGIG (reference sequence). Trimming removed 4 bases at V and 6 bases at J, with 7 bases between. The CDR3 protein is CAWNNANEQFS. The CDR3 nucleotides are TGTGCCTGGAATAACGCCAATGAGCAGTTCTCC.

This clonotype has a count of ten or more. The J gene is TRBJ2-3, the V gene TRBV20-1, with D possibly matching TRBD2 (5 bases). The germline gives CDR1 DFQATT, CDR2 SNEGSKA (reference sequence). This CDR3 contains 12 residues. The CDR3 loop is CRATRLGDTQYF. CDR3 nucleotide sequence: TGCAGGGCCACTAGGCTTGGAGATACGCAGTATTTT.

In this sample, this clonotype turned up a few times. The gene calls are TRBV5-5 and TRBJ2-5, with 8 bases that match TRBD2. V lost 5 bases, J lost 5 bases, and 8 bases stayed unmatched. The germline CDR1 and CDR2 sequences are SGHKS and YYEKEE (reference sequence). The CDR3 covers 14 residues. The CDR3 spells CASRAGRGGETQYF. The CDR3 nucleotides read TGTGCCAGCAGAGCAGGTCGCGGGGGGGAGACCCAGTACTTC.

V usage is TRBV6-2 or TRBV6-3 and J usage is TRBJ1-1; D call uncertain. The CDR3 loop spans 13 amino acids. Trimming left V 8 bases short and J 1 base short, with 11 bases between. Germline V lookup: CDR1 MNHEY, CDR2 SVGEGT. Here the CDR3 reads CASEDVGNTEAFF. CDR3 nucleotide sequence: TGTGCCAGCGAGGACGTGGGGAACACTGAAGCTTTCTTT.

Points on this clonotype: A much larger clone is a single base away; this may be a read error. The rearrangement uses TRBV9 and TRBJ2-2, with 11 bases fitting TRBD1. Germline V gene data show CDR1 as SGDLS and CDR2 as YYNGEE. This CDR3 has 19 residues. J lost 4 bases, V lost 7 bases, and 18 bases had no gene match. The CDR3 reads CASGAWTGGAILATGELFF. CDR3 sequence (DNA): TGTGCCAGCGGCGCCTGGACAGGGGGCGCCATCCTGGCCACCGGGGAGCTGTTTTTT.